Reported below is one T cell receptor beta chain. This clone was seen more than once but under ten times. It has no known antigen specificity. The sample holds no much larger clone one base away, and base qualities are not on file. This sample is part of a study of blood T cell repertoires in COVID-19 (dated by TCRdb to 2019 to 2021). With regard to the full study: Collaborator samples came from the United States, Italy and Spain and covered acute and convalescent phases of COVID-19. The prospective study material was composed of cDNA or gDNA derived from T cells, B-cell-depleted T cells, or PBMCs. Where HLA class I and class II types were available, the types were taken from metadata supplied by the sample provider, not from assay-based typing. A freely available public database, intended as a resource for researchers studying the immune response to SARS-CoV-2, is where the repertoires were released. Samples came from the ongoing ImmuneRACE study (first 160 participants) plus 1,254 subjects from 6 global collaborators. A de-identified subject ID, COVID-19 status, age in years and sex were almost always included in the sample metadata. The dataset comprised deeply sampled blood TCRbeta repertoires from subjects exposed to, actively infected with, or recovered from COVID-19. Broader findings and caveats from the paper: The amount of clinical and demographic metadata varied by source and participant and was provided uncurated.

One collaborating source in Seattle enrolled patients while the patients were actively infected and followed the patients over time throughout the course of disease. Whole blood was collected in K2EDTA tubes by collaborating institutions according to the institutions' own protocols. Collaborator samples were shipped for TCRbeta analysis as frozen whole blood, isolated PBMCs, or DNA extracted from either sample type. TCRbeta CDR3 regions were amplified from genomic DNA by means of the immunoSEQ Assay, a bias-controlled multiplex PCR. In the source study's methods: The number of nucleated cells in each sample was estimated from the amplification of reference gene primers within the assay. Sequence reads were collapsed and filtered to measure the absolute abundance of every unique TCRbeta CDR3 rearrangement. For each sample, productive Simpson clonality was calculated as the square root of Simpson's diversity index over productive rearrangements. TCRdb provides this immuneACCESS table in a form limited to in-frame rearrangements. Some clones are lacking; in checked studies, under half of them reflect an unresolved V gene, and why the rest are absent is not known. The DNA gave D and trimming, while V, J and clone size come from that table. This sample comprises approximately 290,000 clones, around 92% of them detected only once. The top ten constitute more than 9.5% of the sample.

The junction shows trimming of 2 bases on V and 0 bases on J, and the gene matches do not reach 11 bases of it. According to the germline V gene, CDR1 reads KGHSH and CDR2 reads LQKENI. The CDR3, cysteine through phenylalanine, is 18 amino acids long. Of the read, only the CDR3 DNA is kept; its 54 bases are in frame from base 1. Sequenced sample: peripheral blood. This receptor chain uses TRBV18 and TRBJ1-2; TRBD1 fits 8 bases in the junction. The receptor's source is a woman aged 25 to 39 with COVID-19, enrolled during active disease. CDR3 protein: CASSPGQGFRGANYGYTF. The sequence in DNA is TGTGCCAGCTCACCAGGACAGGGTTTTCGGGGTGCTAACTATGGCTACACCTTC.